This T cell receptor (beta chain) was recorded in a study of T cell responses to AZD1222 COVID-19 vaccine. Clones were read by immunoSEQ multiplex PCR, and TCRdb kept only the in-frame ones, dropping some. There are approximately 180,000 clones in the sample; 75% to 90% occur only once, and 5% to 7% lies in the top ten. Germline V gives CDR1 GTSNPN, CDR2 SVGIG (reference sequence). V gave up 4 bases and J gave up 3 bases; unmatched junction bases: 6. CDR3 length: 15 amino acids. The receptor's source is an adult in good health. Sequenced here: peripheral blood, sampled on day 0 of AZD1222 vaccination. V gene TRBV30 combines with J gene TRBJ2-1, with 10 bases aligning to TRBD2. This CDR3 is CAWITSGEVYNEQFF. The CDR3 region has the DNA TGTGCCTGGATTACTAGCGGGGAGGTCTACAATGAGCAGTTCTTC.